This TCR beta chain was sequenced during a study of CD8+ T cells in alopecia areata. Overall study context: The drug, oral tofacitinib, was given to treated patients at 5 to 10 mg twice daily. Findings and caveats of the study: Researchers report lesional scalp, most notably alopecia totalis/universalis, outstripped normal scalp in clonality. Against the mouse data, patients shared TCRs less clearly, possibly for HLA reasons.

The CDR3 runs to 15 residues. Germline assignment: CDR1 GTSNPN and CDR2 SVGIG (reference sequence). V was trimmed by 5 bases and J by 0 bases, leaving 14 bases between them. RNA was isolated and reverse transcribed to cDNA, the sequencing template. Assay: immunoSEQ multiplex PCR; the TCRdb copy retains only in-frame clones and omits some. In the table there are about 120,000 clones, roughly 63% of which are singletons. Treatment reported: oral pan-JAK inhibitor, 5-10 mg twice daily. Separation by sorting yielded CD4+ and CD8+ T cells from PBMCs. A note on this clone: Its antigen is still unknown.

The sample consisted of CD8+ T cells sorted from blood, taken at week 4, from a patient treated with tofacitinib. The chain combines TRBV30 with TRBJ2-1; no clear D gene. The clonotype comes from a human donor with alopecia areata. CDR3 loop: CAWAPDTSSYNEQFF. The CDR3 coding sequence is TGTGCCTGGGCCCCTGATACGAGCTCCTACAATGAGCAGTTCTTC.